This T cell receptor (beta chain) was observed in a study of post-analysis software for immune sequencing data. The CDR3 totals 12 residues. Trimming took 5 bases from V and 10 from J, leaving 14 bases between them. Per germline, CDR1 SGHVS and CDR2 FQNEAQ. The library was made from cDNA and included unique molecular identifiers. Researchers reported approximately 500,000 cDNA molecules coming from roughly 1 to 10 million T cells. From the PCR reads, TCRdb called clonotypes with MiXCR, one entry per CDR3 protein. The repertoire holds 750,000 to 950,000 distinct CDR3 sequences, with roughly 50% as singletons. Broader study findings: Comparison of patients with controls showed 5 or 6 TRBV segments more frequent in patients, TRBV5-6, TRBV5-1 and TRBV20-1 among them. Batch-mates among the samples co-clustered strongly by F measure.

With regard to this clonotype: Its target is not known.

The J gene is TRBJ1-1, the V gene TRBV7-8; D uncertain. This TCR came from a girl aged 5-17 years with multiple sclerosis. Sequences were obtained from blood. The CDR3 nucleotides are TGTGCCAGCAGCCAGAGGGCAGGAAGAGCTTTCTTT. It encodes CASSQRAGRAFF. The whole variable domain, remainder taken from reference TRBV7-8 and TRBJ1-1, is GAGVSQSPRYKVAKRGQDVALRCDPISGHVSLFWYQQALGQGPEFLTYFQNEAQLDKSGLPSDRFFAERPEGSVSTLKIQRTQQEDSAVYLCASSQRAGRAFFGQGTRLTVV.